Reported below is one TCR beta chain. This sample is part of a study of long-term antiretroviral therapy in people with HIV. The United States was where all participants with HIV were treated. Investigators performed immunoSEQ version v3.0 at survey level. Sequenced by immunoSEQ multiplex PCR; TCRdb stores in-frame clones only, minus some. The table has roughly 17,000 clones, 75% to 95% seen once; the top ten hold more than 7%. V was pared by 5 bases and J by 6 bases, with 10 bases between. This CDR3 is built from 13 residues. In germline, CDR1 is SEHNR, CDR2 FQNEAQ (reference sequence). This sequence originates from a man aged 55-75 years with HIV. The input for sequencing was unsorted PBMCs, taken 0.3 years after starting antiretroviral therapy. The V and J genes are TRBV7-9 and TRBJ2-2; D ambiguous. CDR3 amino acids: CASSRETAGELFF. CDR3 nucleotide sequence: TGTGCCAGCAGCCGTGAGACCGCCGGGGAGCTGTTTTTT.